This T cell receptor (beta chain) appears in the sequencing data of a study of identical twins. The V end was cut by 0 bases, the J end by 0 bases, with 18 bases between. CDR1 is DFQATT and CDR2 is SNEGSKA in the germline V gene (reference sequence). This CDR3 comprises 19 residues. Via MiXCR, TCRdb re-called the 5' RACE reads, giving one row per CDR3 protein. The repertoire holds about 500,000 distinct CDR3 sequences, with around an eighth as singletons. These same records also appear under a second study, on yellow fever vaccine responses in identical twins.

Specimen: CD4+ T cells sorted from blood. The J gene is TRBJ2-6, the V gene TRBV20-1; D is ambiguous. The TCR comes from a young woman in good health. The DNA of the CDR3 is TGCAGTGCTAGAGATCAGGACCAGCTACCATCCTCTGGGGCCAACGTCCTGACTTTC. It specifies CSARDQDQLPSSGANVLTF.